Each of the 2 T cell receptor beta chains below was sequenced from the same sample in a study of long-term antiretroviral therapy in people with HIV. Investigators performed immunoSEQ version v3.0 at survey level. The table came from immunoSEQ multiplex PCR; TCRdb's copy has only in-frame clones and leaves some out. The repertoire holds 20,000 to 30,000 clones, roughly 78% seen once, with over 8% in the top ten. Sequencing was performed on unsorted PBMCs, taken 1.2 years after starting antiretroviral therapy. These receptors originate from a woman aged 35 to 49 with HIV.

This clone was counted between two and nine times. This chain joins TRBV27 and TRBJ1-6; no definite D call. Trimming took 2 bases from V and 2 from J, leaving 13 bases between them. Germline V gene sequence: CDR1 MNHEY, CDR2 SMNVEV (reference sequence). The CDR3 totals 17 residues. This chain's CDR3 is CASSLSRVLAYNSPLHF. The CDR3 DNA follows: TGTGCCAGCAGTTTAAGTAGGGTGCTGGCCTATAATTCACCCCTCCACTTT.

The CDR3 DNA reads TGTGCCAGCAGCTTCGACTCAGGGGCAGGGAGCGACGAGCAGTACTTC. Its translation is CASSFDSGAGSDEQYF. The chain joins TRBV7-8 to TRBJ2-7, with D possibly being TRBD1 (6 bases). The germline gives CDR1 SGHVS, CDR2 FQNEAQ. The CDR3 sequence is 16 residues long. Between the trimmed V and J ends, which lost 3 bases and 5 bases, there was a span of 20 bases.